The 5 T cell receptor beta chains listed next were all sequenced from one sample in a study of blood T cell repertoires in COVID-19 (dated by TCRdb to 2019 to 2021). Receptor libraries were prepared by the immunoSEQ multiplex PCR assay. This is the immuneACCESS table as TCRdb keeps it, with only in-frame sequences that have V and J called. A part of the clones is gone; compared with another copy, unresolved V genes explain less than half, and the rest is unexplained. The sample table contains fewer than 15,000 clones; only one count was recorded for around 74% of them. Less than 45% of the sample belongs to the ten largest clones. Sequenced: peripheral blood. The receptors come from a woman older than 75 with acute or convalescent COVID-19.

This chain links TRBV5-5 with TRBJ2-1; 7 nucleotides match TRBD1. The CDR3 has 15 amino acids. From germline, CDR1 is SGHKS and CDR2 YYEKEE (reference sequence). V was clipped by 4 bases and J by 5 bases; unmatched bases: 9. The chain's CDR3 is CASSMTGSVNNEQFF. CDR3 DNA: TGTGCCAGCAGCATGACAGGGTCCGTCAACAATGAGCAGTTCTTC.

The chain employs TRBV7-8 and TRBJ1-1; tentative D call: TRBD1 (5 bases). The CDR3 runs to 18 residues. Germline V gives CDR1 SGHVS, CDR2 FQNEAQ. V lost 0 bases and J lost 7, with 24 bases in between. CDR3 nucleotide sequence: TGTGCCAGCAGCTTAGCGTTGTGGCGCCTTAATTCGGGGGGTGAAGCTTTCTTT. Its translation is CASSLALWRLNSGGEAFF.

The chain links TRBV7-8 to TRBJ2-5; the match to TRBD1 covers 7 bases. CDR3 length: 13 residues. CDR1 SGHVS and CDR2 FQNEAQ come from the germline V gene. The V and J ends lost 5 bases and 4 bases, in that order; junction bases with no gene match: 4. For the CDR3, the DNA is TGTGCCAGCAGCGTACCAGGGGGAGAGACCCAGTACTTC. Its translation: CASSVPGGETQYF.

The chain carries TRBV7-9 and TRBJ1-5; D is perhaps TRBD1 (6 bases). V was shortened by 5 bases and J by 0 bases, with 17 bases between the two germline ends. CDR1 and CDR2 from the germline V gene are SEHNR and FQNEAQ (reference sequence). This CDR3 spans 17 amino acids. As DNA, the CDR3 is TGTGCCAGCAGCGAACCACAGGGTCAAAATAGCAATCAGCCCCAGCATTTT. It yields the protein CASSEPQGQNSNQPQHF.

This clone was seen a few times. The rearrangement joins TRBV9 to TRBJ1-1; possible D gene TRBD1, 6 bases. The germline V gene has CDR1 SGDLS and CDR2 YYNGEE. The CDR3 has 15 residues. V was clipped by 0 bases and J by 4 bases, with 13 bases between them. Written as DNA, the CDR3 is TGTGCCAGCAGCGTAGTCGATTTAGGGGGCACTGAAGCTTTCTTT. Translated, it gives CASSVVDLGGTEAFF.